This T cell receptor beta chain was documented in a study of T cell repertoires in cytomegalovirus infection. TCRdb ran MiXCR on the reads and lists one entry per CDR3 protein. The table records about 700,000 distinct CDR3 sequences, around a third of them present only once. Comment on this clonotype: Its antigen is unknown.

The receptor was isolated from a human donor in good health (CMV status not recorded). Some clones in this sample may be carry-over from other donors' samples. This material consisted of cultured PBMCs, taken from culture after CMV antigen stimulation.

The CDR3 sequence: CASRGQQQYF. CDR3 DNA sequence: TGTGCCAGCAGGGGACAGCAGCAGTACTTC. The genes are TRBV2 and TRBJ2-7, with TRBD1 identical over 7 bases. Trimming cost V 6 bases and J 8 bases; bases outside gene matches: 1. The CDR3 covers 10 residues. Germline V gene data show CDR1 as SNHLY and CDR2 as FYNNEI.